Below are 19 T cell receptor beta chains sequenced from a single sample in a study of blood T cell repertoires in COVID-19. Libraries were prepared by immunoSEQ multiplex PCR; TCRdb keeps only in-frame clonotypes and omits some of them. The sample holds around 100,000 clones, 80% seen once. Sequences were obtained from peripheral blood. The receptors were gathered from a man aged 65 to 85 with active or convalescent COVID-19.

CDR3 sequence: CASSLGRGEAFF. For the CDR3, the DNA is TGTGCCAGCAGTCTGGGCAGGGGTGAAGCTTTCTTT. The chain employs TRBV12-3 or TRBV12-4 and TRBJ1-1; D is possibly TRBD1 (6 bases). The CDR3 has 12 residues. Trimming removed 5 bases from V and 7 bases from J, with 11 bases in between.

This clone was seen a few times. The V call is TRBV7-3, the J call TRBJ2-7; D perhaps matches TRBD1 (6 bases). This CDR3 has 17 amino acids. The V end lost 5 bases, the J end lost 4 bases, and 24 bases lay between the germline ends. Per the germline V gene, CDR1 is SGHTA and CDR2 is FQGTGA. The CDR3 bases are TGTGCCAGCAGCCACGTGGACAGACTTGCCCCTCGTTACGAGCAGTACTTC. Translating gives CASSHVDRLAPRYEQYF.

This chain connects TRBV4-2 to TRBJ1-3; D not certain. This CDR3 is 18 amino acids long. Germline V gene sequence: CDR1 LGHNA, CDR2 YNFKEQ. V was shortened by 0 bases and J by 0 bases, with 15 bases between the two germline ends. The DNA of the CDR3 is TGTGCCAGCAGCCAAGAATCCCGGGGAACCCTCTCTGGAAACACCATATATTTT. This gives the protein CASSQESRGTLSGNTIYF.

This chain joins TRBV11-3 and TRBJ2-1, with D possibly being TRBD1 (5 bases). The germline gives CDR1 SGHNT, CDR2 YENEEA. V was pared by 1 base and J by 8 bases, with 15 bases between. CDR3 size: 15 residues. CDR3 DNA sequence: TGTGCCAGCAGCTTAGGGGGCTGGCGCTCGGATGAGCAGTTCTTC. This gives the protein CASSLGGWRSDEQFF.

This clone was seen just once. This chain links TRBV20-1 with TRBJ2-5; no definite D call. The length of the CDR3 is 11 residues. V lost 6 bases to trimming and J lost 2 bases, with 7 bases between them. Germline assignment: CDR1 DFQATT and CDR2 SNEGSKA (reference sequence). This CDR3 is CSAEQQETQYF. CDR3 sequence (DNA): TGCAGTGCGGAGCAGCAAGAGACCCAGTACTTC.

CDR3 in DNA: TGTGCCAGCAGCACCGGGACAGTGGCCGAAGCTTTCTTT. This gives the protein CASSTGTVAEAFF. The chain combines TRBV3-1 (or the pseudogene TRBV3-2) with TRBJ1-1; 7 nucleotides line up with TRBD1. CDR1 and CDR2 from the germline V gene are LGHDT and YNNKEL (reference sequence). V gave up 5 bases and J gave up 8 bases; unmatched junction bases: 8. The CDR3 contains 13 residues.

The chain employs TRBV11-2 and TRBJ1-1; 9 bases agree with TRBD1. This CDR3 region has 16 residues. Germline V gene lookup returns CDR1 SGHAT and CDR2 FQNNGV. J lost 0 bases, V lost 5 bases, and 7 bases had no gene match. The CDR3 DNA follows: TGTGCCAGCAGCCTTTGGGACAGGGAGGTGAACACTGAAGCTTTCTTT. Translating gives CASSLWDREVNTEAFF. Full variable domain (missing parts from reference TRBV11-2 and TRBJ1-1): EAGVAQSPRYKIIEKRQSVAFWCNPISGHATLYWYQQILGQGPKLLIQFQNNGVVDDSQLPKDRFSAERLKGVDSTLKIQPAKLEDSAVYLCASSLWDREVNTEAFFGQGTRLTVV.

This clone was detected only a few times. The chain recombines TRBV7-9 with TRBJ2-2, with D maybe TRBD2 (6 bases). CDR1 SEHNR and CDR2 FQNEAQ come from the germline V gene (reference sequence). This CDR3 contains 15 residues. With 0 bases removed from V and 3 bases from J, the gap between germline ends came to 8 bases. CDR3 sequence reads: CASSLAGSHTGELFF. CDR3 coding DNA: TGTGCCAGCAGCTTAGCCGGGAGTCACACCGGGGAGCTGTTTTTT.

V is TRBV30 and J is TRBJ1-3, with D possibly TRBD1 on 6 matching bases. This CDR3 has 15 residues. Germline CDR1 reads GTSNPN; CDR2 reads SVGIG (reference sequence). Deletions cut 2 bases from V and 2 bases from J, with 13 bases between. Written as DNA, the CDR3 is TGTGCCTGGAGTCCCCTGGGGGCCGCTGGAAACACCATATATTTT. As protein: CAWSPLGAAGNTIYF.

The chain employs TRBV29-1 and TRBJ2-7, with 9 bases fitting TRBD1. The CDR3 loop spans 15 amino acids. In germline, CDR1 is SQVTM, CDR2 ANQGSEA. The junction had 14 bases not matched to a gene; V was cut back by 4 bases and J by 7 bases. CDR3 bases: TGCAGCGTTGGTCCCCGGGACAGGGTTCCTGGAGAGCAGTACTTC. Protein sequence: CSVGPRDRVPGEQYF.

The CDR3 spells CASSGQYRARGAYEQFF. The CDR3 bases are TGTGCCAGCAGCGGGCAATACCGCGCGCGGGGGGCGTATGAGCAGTTCTTC. The chain combines TRBV21-1 with TRBJ2-1; whether TRBD2, the table's D call, matches the DNA was not checked. TRBV21-1 is a documented pseudogene. This CDR3 has 17 residues.

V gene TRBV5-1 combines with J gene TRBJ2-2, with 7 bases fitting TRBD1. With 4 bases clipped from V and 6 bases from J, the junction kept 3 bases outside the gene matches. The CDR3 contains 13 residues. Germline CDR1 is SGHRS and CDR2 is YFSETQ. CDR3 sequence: CASSQGQPGELFF. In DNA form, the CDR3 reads TGCGCCAGCAGCCAGGGACAGCCCGGGGAGCTGTTTTTT.

CDR3 amino acids: CASSYSRGELFF. In DNA form, the CDR3 reads TGTGCCAGCAGTTACTCCCGGGGGGAGCTGTTTTTT. The chain recombines TRBV6-5 with TRBJ2-2, with unresolved D. The V end was cut by 0 bases, the J end by 8 bases, with 4 bases between. Looked up from germline, CDR1 is MNHEY and CDR2 is SVGAGI. The CDR3 loop spans 12 amino acids.

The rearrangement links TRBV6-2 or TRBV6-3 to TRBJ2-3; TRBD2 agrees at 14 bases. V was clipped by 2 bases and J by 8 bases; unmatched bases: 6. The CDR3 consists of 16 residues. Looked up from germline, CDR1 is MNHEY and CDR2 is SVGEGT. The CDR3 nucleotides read TGTGCCAGCAGTTACACGACTAGCGGGGGGGCAAGTACGCAGTATTTT. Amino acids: CASSYTTSGGASTQYF.

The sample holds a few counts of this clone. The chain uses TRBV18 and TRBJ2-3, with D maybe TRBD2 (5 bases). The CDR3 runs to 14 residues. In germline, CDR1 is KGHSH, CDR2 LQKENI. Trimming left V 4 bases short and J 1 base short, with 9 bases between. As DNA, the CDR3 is TGTGCCAGCTCACGGGAGACCGGCACAGATACGCAGTATTTT. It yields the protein CASSRETGTDTQYF.

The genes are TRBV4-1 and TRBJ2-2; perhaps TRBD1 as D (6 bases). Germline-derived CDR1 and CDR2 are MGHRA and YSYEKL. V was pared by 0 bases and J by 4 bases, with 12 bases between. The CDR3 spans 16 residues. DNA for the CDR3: TGCGCCAGCAGCCAAGACGGGGACACCCGCACCGGGGAGCTGTTTTTT. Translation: CASSQDGDTRTGELFF.

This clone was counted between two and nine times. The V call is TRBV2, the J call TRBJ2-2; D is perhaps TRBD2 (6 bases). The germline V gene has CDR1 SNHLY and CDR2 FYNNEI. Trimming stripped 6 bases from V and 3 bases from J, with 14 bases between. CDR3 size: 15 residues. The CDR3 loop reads CASRRDPGDTGELFF. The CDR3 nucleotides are TGTGCCAGCAGAAGGGATCCGGGGGACACCGGGGAGCTGTTTTTT. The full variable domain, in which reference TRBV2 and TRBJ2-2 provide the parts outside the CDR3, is EPEVTQTPSHQVTQMGQEVILRCVPISNHLYFYWYRQILGQKVEFLVSFYNNEISEKSEIFDDQFSVERPDGSNFTLKIRSTKLEDSAMYFCASRRDPGDTGELFFGEGSRLTVL.

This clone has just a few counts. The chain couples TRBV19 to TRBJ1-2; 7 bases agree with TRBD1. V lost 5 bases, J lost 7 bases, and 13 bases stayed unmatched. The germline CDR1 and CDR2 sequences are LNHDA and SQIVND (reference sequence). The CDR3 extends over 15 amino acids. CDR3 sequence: CASSLRTGRMGGYTF. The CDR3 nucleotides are TGTGCCAGTAGTCTCCGGACAGGTCGGATGGGTGGCTACACCTTC.

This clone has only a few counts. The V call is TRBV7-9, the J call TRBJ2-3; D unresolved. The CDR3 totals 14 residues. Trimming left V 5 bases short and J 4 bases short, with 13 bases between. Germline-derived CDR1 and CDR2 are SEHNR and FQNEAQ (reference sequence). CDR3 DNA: TGTGCCAGCAGCAAAGGGTCAGTCGCAGATACGCAGTATTTT. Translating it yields CASSKGSVADTQYF.